Described below is a single T cell receptor beta chain sequence and its context. This sample was included in a study of blood T cell repertoires in COVID-19. Study at large: COVID-19 samples collected from the United States, Italy and Spain covered acute and convalescent phases. PBMCs, B-cell-depleted T cells, or T cells provided the cDNA or gDNA that made up the material.

The J segment lost 5 bases and the V segment lost 1 base, leaving 4 bases of the junction unmatched. CDR1 and CDR2 from the germline V gene are PRHDT and FYEKMQ (reference sequence). The CDR3 totals 15 residues. As processed by the authors: Amplifying reference gene primers gave estimates of nucleated cell counts. Here immunoSEQ multiplex PCR was the method, and the copy in TCRdb shows in-frame clones only, minus some. From that table come the V and J calls and clone size; the DNA was used to work out D and trimming. The sample includes some 250,000 clones, approximately 84% of them seen just once. The source is a woman in her thirties who had recovered from COVID-19. This chain uses TRBV13 with TRBJ2-1; 8 nucleotides agree with TRBD2. Sequenced input: peripheral blood. The CDR3 protein is CASSLAGGANNEQFF. In DNA form, the CDR3 reads TGTGCCAGCAGCTTAGCGGGGGGGGCAAACAATGAGCAGTTCTTC.